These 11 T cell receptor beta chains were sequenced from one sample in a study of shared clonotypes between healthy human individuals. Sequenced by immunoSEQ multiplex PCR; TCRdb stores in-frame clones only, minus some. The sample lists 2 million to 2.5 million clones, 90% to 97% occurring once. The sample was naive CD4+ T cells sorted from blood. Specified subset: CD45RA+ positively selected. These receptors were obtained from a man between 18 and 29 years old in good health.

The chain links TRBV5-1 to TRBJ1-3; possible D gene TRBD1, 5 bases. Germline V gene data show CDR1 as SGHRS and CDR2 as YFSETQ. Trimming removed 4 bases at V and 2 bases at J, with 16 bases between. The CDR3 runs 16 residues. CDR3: CASSLEAQGPGNTIYF. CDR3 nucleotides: TGCGCCAGCAGCCTGGAGGCGCAGGGTCCTGGAAACACCATATATTTT.

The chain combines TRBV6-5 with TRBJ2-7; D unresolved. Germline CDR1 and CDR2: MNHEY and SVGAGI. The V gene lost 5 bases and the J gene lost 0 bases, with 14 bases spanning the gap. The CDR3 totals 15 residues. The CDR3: CASSGPGGLSYEQYF. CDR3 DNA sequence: TGTGCCAGCAGTGGCCCCGGCGGCCTCTCCTACGAGCAGTACTTC.

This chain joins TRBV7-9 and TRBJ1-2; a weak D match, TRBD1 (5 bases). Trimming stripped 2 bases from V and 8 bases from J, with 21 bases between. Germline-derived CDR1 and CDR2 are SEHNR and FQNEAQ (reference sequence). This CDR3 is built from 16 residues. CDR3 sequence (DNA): TGTGCCAGCAGCTTAACGTTGACCGCGTCAGAGGGGGGCTACACCTTC. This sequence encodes CASSLTLTASEGGYTF.

This CDR3 is CASSPGEAGATDTQYF. As DNA, the CDR3 is TGTGCCAGCAGCCCCGGGGAAGCGGGAGCTACAGATACGCAGTATTTT. The chain couples TRBV7-9 to TRBJ2-3; TRBD2 matches at 8 bases. The germline V gene encodes CDR1 SEHNR and CDR2 FQNEAQ (reference sequence). The trim removed 5 bases at V and 3 bases at J, leaving 10 bases unmatched. CDR3 length: 16 residues.

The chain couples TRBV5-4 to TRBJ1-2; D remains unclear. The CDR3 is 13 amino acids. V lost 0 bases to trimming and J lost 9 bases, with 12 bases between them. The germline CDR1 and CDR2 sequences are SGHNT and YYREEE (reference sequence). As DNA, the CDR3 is TGTGCCAGCAGCTTGGTCGTCGGATTTAGCTACACCTTC. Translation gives CASSLVVGFSYTF.

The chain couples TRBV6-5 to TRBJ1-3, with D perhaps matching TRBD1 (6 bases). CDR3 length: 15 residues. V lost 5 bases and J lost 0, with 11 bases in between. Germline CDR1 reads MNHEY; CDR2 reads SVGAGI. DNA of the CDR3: TGTGCCAGCAGTGGGGGGCCGAGCTCTGGAAACACCATATATTTT. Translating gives CASSGGPSSGNTIYF.

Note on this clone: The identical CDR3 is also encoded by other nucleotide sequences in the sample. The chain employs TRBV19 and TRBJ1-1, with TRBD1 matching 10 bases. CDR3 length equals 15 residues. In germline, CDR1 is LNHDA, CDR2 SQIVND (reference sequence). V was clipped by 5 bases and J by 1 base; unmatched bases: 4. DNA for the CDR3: TGTGCCAGTAGTCCTAGGACAGGGGGGAACACTGAAGCTTTCTTT. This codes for CASSPRTGGNTEAFF. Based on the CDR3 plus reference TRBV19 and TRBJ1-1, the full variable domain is DGGITQSPKYLFRKEGQNVTLSCEQNLNHDAMYWYRQDPGQGLRLIYYSQIVNDFQKGDIAEGYSVSREKKESFPLTVTSAQKNPTAFYLCASSPRTGGNTEAFFGQGTRLTVV.

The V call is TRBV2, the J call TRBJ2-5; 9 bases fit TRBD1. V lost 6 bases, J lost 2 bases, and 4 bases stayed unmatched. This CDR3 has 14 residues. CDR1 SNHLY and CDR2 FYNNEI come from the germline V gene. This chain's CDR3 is CASRDRGAQETQYF. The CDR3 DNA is TGTGCCAGCAGAGACAGGGGGGCACAAGAGACCCAGTACTTC.

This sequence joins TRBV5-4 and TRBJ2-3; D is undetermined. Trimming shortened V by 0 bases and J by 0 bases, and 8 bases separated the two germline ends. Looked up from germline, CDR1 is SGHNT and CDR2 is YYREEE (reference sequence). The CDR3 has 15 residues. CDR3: CASSLVGTSTDTQYF. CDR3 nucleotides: TGTGCCAGCAGCTTGGTCGGAACCAGCACAGATACGCAGTATTTT.

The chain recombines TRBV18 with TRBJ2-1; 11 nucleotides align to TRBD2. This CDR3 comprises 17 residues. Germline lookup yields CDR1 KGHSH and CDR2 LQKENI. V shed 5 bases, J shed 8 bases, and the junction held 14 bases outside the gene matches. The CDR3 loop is CASSFLAGGGKSDEQFF. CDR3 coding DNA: TGTGCCAGCTCATTTCTAGCGGGAGGAGGTAAAAGCGATGAGCAGTTCTTC.

The CDR3 DNA is TGTGCCAGCAGCTTGGATACAGGAACTAATGAAAAACTGTTTTTT. This sequence encodes CASSLDTGTNEKLFF. The chain joins TRBV5-6 to TRBJ1-4; perhaps TRBD1 as D (5 bases). The CDR3 is 15 amino acids. The V gene lost 0 bases and the J gene lost 1 base, with 7 bases spanning the gap. The germline gives CDR1 SGHDT, CDR2 YYEEEE.